The present T cell receptor beta chain was sequenced within a study of cytomegalovirus exposure and HLA in healthy donors. Study background: According to later analysis, the same platform produced the approximately 120 validation and several hundred first-cohort repertoires.

TCRdb's copy holds only in-frame clones and misses some; the assay was immunoSEQ multiplex PCR. The sample yields 250,000 to 300,000 clones, 65% to 90% seen once. General study points: Overall, approximately 150 TCR beta chains were annotated as cytomegalovirus-associated. Most observed TCR sequences were rare, whereas some public TCRs were detected in many donors.

With regard to this clone: The antigen is unknown.

The source of this sequence is a woman aged 18-29 years in good health and CMV-seronegative. Sequencing input: PBMCs.

CDR3 amino acids: CASSIGLAGRTDTQYF. CDR3 in DNA: TGTGCCAGTAGTATTGGACTAGCGGGCCGCACAGATACGCAGTATTTT. This sequence joins TRBV19 and TRBJ2-3; 11 bases are shared with TRBD2. This CDR3 has 16 amino acids. Germline assignment: CDR1 LNHDA and CDR2 SQIVND (reference sequence). V dropped 3 bases and J dropped 1; count of bases not matched to a gene: 3. The full variable domain, completed using reference TRBV19 and TRBJ2-3, is DGGITQSPKYLFRKEGQNVTLSCEQNLNHDAMYWYRQDPGQGLRLIYYSQIVNDFQKGDIAEGYSVSREKKESFPLTVTSAQKNPTAFYLCASSIGLAGRTDTQYFGPGTRLTVL.